Sequencing of this TCR beta chain was carried out in a study of T cells after yellow fever vaccination (dated by TCRdb to the late 2010s). For context, the study as a whole: The SMART-Seq v4 Ultra Low Input RNA kit was used to prepare libraries from fractions with low cell numbers. Bulk TCR alpha and beta repertoires were sequenced longitudinally to track T-cell clones before and after primary and booster YFV17D yellow fever vaccination. The cohort comprised two healthy male donors, one aged 18 to 29 and one aged 30 to 39 years. Blood was collected at multiple timepoints before and after primary and secondary immunization, and bulk PBMC replicates and cell subsets were isolated.

The CDR3 has 13 amino acids, counting the end cysteine and phenylalanine. Solely the CDR3 DNA is kept, with 39 bases framed from the first base. The germline V gene provides CDR1 MNHEY and CDR2 SVGEGT. Relative to germline, V is 6 bases shorter and J is 2 bases shorter, with 8 bases between their ends. This clonotype was seen a handful of times. Its cognate antigen has yet to be identified. Per-base quality was not reported, and no clone a single base away is much larger than it. Beyond this particular receptor, the publication reports: Computational filtering was required because FACS-sorted repertoires could contain abundant contaminating clonotypes from the bulk population. After the booster, most of the clones that had expanded following primary vaccination were detected again (96% of CD4 and roughly 88% of CD8), which suggests that memory was broadly maintained. Compared with the primary T-cell response, the secondary T-cell response was faster but weaker, reaching its peak on day 5 rather than on day 15. Because the study included only two donors, the extent to which the findings can be generalized is limited. A small fraction of clonotypes showed up in both the CD4 and CD8 compartments, probably as a result of convergent recombination.

What the treatment or condition label conveys for this sample: live attenuated yellow fever vaccine strain. PBMCs were isolated from peripheral blood using a standard Ficoll-Paque protocol. Dynabeads CD4 and CD8 positive selection kits were used to isolate the CD4 and CD8 T-cell fractions. RNA was extracted with TriZol from bulk PBMCs, CD4 and CD8 fractions, and dextramer-positive and dextramer-negative fractions. The sequencer was an Illumina NovaSeq 6000. TCR cDNA was synthesized by 5'RACE template switching, which introduced a universal primer site and unique molecular identifiers. Priming of cDNA synthesis was performed from both the TCR alpha and TCR beta constant segments. Libraries were amplified in two PCR steps, with sample barcodes and sequencing adapters added in the second step. Sequencing of libraries was done on Illumina HiSeq 2500 (2x100 bp) or NovaSeq (2x150 bp). Under the source paper's analysis protocol: MIGEC was used to demultiplex reads and collapse the reads into UMI consensus sequences, and MiXCR was used for V(D)J alignment. Vaccine-responding clonotypes were defined with edgeR using replicate PBMC samples, requiring FDR below 0.01 and a log2 fold change above 5 up to day 15. Each bulk clonotype received a CD4 or CD8 identity based on whether the sequenced CD4 or CD8 repertoire contained that clonotype at higher abundance. TCRdb reprocessed the public reads (quality trimming at Q25 with fastp, clone calling with MiXCR) and kept in-frame beta chains. Records with the same CDR3 protein are collapsed into one entry carrying the most frequent genes and DNA. These V and J calls derive from TCRdb rather than the authors' analysis. This sample has 300,000 to 400,000 distinct CDR3 sequences in its table, and about an eighth of those were observed once. The top ten clones comprise 3.2% of the sample.

The source of this sequence is a man between 18 and 35 years old who received the YFV17D yellow fever vaccine. The chain joins TRBV6-2 or TRBV6-3 to TRBJ1-5, with the identity of the D gene unclear. The material was CD4+ T cells sorted from PBMCs, obtained 15 days after the yellow fever booster vaccination. CDR3 sequence: CASSRRGNQPQHF. The bases are TGTGCCAGCAGCCGACGTGGCAATCAGCCCCAGCATTTT.